The sample holds many counts of the clone carrying this TCR beta chain. Antigen: not known. This CDR3 spans 16 amino acids. CDR1 is SGHTA, CDR2 FQGNSA, per germline. V was clipped by 1 base and J by 1 base, with 13 bases between them. TCRdb reprocessed the reads via MiXCR and lists one record per CDR3 protein. Among approximately 250,000 distinct CDR3 sequences listed, about 7% were seen once. The data belong to a study of T cell repertoires in cytomegalovirus infection. In the study overall: Indicated by public TCR beta signatures were CMV infection and matching HLA type.

Regarding the study as a whole: CMV-specific HLA-C-restricted TCR beta clonotypes dominated the ex vivo response. Summed frequency of public TCR beta families distinguished CMV carriers with the relevant HLA.

The rearrangement links TRBV7-2 to TRBJ1-1; possible D gene TRBD1, 5 bases. This TCR was recovered from a human donor in good health (CMV status not recorded). Some clones in this sample may be carry-over from other donors' samples. The sample taken for sequencing was PBMCs. CDR3: CASSLVWGRQNTEAFF. DNA for the CDR3: TGTGCCAGCAGCTTAGTTTGGGGCAGACAGAACACTGAAGCTTTCTTT.